The 18 T cell receptor beta chains below all came from one sample that was sequenced in a study of cytotoxic CD8 clonotypes in ibrutinib-treated CLL. Libraries were prepared by immunoSEQ multiplex PCR; TCRdb keeps only in-frame clonotypes and omits some of them. The profile shows hundreds of thousands of clones, approximately 80% of them singletons. The sample consisted of PBMCs, taken before ibrutinib treatment. The receptors stem from a human donor with chronic lymphocytic leukemia.

The V gene is TRBV6-5, the J gene TRBJ2-7; TRBD2 aligns across 14 bases. The CDR3 has 15 amino acids. With V trimmed by 6 bases and J by 4 bases, 5 bases remained unmatched. Germline V gene lookup returns CDR1 MNHEY and CDR2 SVGAGI. CDR3 region: CASRVGTSGSYEQYF. The CDR3 DNA follows: TGTGCCAGCAGAGTGGGGACTAGCGGGAGTTACGAGCAGTACTTC.

CDR3 sequence reads: CASSLRTESTDTQYF. The DNA of the CDR3 is TGCGCCAGCAGCCTCCGGACGGAGAGCACAGATACGCAGTATTTT. This rearrangement joins TRBV4-3 to TRBJ2-3, with D unresolved. The CDR3 consists of 15 residues. In germline, CDR1 is LGHNA, CDR2 YSLEER. The V end was cut by 4 bases, the J end by 0 bases, with 11 bases between.

The V call is TRBV7-9, the J call TRBJ2-1; no clear D gene. The CDR3 runs 18 residues. V gave up 0 bases and J gave up 0 bases, with 15 bases separating them. Germline values: CDR1 SEHNR, CDR2 FQNEAQ (reference sequence). CDR3 coding DNA: TGTGCCAGCAGCTTAGCGCCCGTTTACACTCCCTCCTACAATGAGCAGTTCTTC. Amino acid sequence: CASSLAPVYTPSYNEQFF.

The chain combines TRBV30 with TRBJ2-7, with 10 bases that match TRBD2. Germline CDR1 GTSNPN, CDR2 SVGIG (reference sequence). The CDR3 totals 13 residues. Trimming took 3 bases from V and 6 from J; bases not matched to a gene: 5. CDR3 region: CAWSRTSGTEQYF. DNA for the CDR3: TGTGCCTGGAGCAGAACTAGCGGGACCGAGCAGTACTTC.

V and J are TRBV4-3 and TRBJ2-3; no clear D gene. Per the germline V gene, CDR1 is LGHNA and CDR2 is YSLEER. This CDR3 region has 13 residues. V was cut by 0 bases and J by 5 bases, with 6 bases left in between. The CDR3 protein is CASSQENRDTQYF. The CDR3 DNA is TGCGCCAGCAGCCAAGAAAACAGAGATACGCAGTATTTT.

V gene TRBV28 combines with J gene TRBJ2-3; tentative D call: TRBD2 (6 bases). V lost 2 bases, J lost 4 bases, and 16 bases lay in between. The length of the CDR3 is 16 residues. Germline CDR1 MDHEN, CDR2 SYDVKM. CDR3 coding DNA: TGTGCCAGCAGTTTAATGGCGGGAATTGGTGCAGATACGCAGTATTTT. Amino acids: CASSLMAGIGADTQYF.

CDR3 bases: TGCAGTGCTAGTTTCGGTAATGAGCAGTTCTTC. This translates into CSASFGNEQFF. The rearrangement links TRBV20-1 to TRBJ2-1, with D uncertain. Germline V lookup: CDR1 DFQATT, CDR2 SNEGSKA (reference sequence). With 3 bases removed from V and 7 bases from J, the gap between germline ends came to 7 bases. This CDR3 region has 11 residues.

The chain joins TRBV4-3 to TRBJ2-1; TRBD1 is a possible D gene (6 bases). Germline loops: CDR1 LGHNA, CDR2 YSLEER. Trimming left V 0 bases short and J 3 bases short, with 15 bases between. This CDR3 is built from 17 residues. The CDR3 sequence is CASSQESEQGYYNEQFF. The CDR3 region has the DNA TGCGCCAGCAGCCAAGAATCGGAACAGGGCTACTACAATGAGCAGTTCTTC.

The chain recombines TRBV15 with TRBJ1-4; D possibly corresponds to TRBD1 (5 bases). The CDR3 is 17 residues long. Germline lookup yields CDR1 LNHNV and CDR2 YYDKDF (reference sequence). V was clipped by 0 bases and J by 7 bases, with 18 bases between them. The CDR3 region is CATSRDKLVAGLEKLFF. In DNA form, the CDR3 reads TGTGCCACCAGCAGAGATAAGCTAGTTGCAGGGCTTGAAAAACTGTTTTTT. The variable domain in full, with the rest retrieved from reference TRBV15 and TRBJ1-4, is DAMVIQNPRYQVTQFGKPVTLSCSQTLNHNVMYWYQQKSSQAPKLLFHYYDKDFNNEADTPDNFQSRRPNTSFCFLDIRSPGLGDTAMYLCATSRDKLVAGLEKLFFGSGTQLSVL.

The genes are TRBV18 and TRBJ2-7, with no clear D. The CDR3 runs to 13 residues. Trimming shortened V by 3 bases and J by 4 bases, and 10 bases separated the two germline ends. The germline CDR1 and CDR2 sequences are KGHSH and LQKENI. The DNA of the CDR3 is TGTGCCAGCTCACCGTCGGTGGGGTACGAGCAGTACTTC. As protein: CASSPSVGYEQYF.

This rearrangement joins TRBV16 to TRBJ1-1; D is unclear. The ends were cut back, 1 base at V and 1 base at J, with 10 bases in the middle. The germline gives CDR1 KGHSY, CDR2 FQNENV. The CDR3 is made up of 15 amino acids. As DNA, the CDR3 is TGTGCCAGCAGCCAATTTGCTTCGGCGAACACTGAAGCTTTCTTT. The encoded protein is CASSQFASANTEAFF.

This chain links TRBV4-2 with TRBJ2-3; 8 nucleotides agree with TRBD1. Germline values: CDR1 LGHNA, CDR2 YNFKEQ. The CDR3 is 16 residues long. The V segment lost 10 bases and the J segment 2 bases; nucleotides outside the gene matches: 14. The CDR3 nucleotides read TGTGCCACCCAGTTTGGCCCGGGACAGGACACAGATACGCAGTATTTT. This encodes CATQFGPGQDTDTQYF.

The chain is built from TRBV7-2 and TRBJ1-5, with TRBD1 identical over 8 bases. The CDR3 sequence is 13 residues long. With V trimmed by 4 bases and J by 9 bases, 5 bases remained unmatched. Germline V lookup: CDR1 SGHTA, CDR2 FQGNSA. The CDR3 protein is CASSSTGGTPQHF. In DNA form, the CDR3 reads TGTGCCAGCAGCTCAACAGGGGGAACGCCCCAGCATTTT. The full variable domain, its missing parts supplied by reference TRBV7-2 and TRBJ1-5, is GAGVSQSPSNKVTEKGKDVELRCDPISGHTALYWYRQSLGQGLEFLIYFQGNSAPDKSGLPSDRFSAERTGGSVSTLTIQRTQQEDSAVYLCASSSTGGTPQHFGDGTRLSIL.

The rearrangement links TRBV7-2 to TRBJ2-1, with 8 bases that match TRBD2. Germline CDR1 SGHTA, CDR2 FQGNSA. Germline trimming cut 3 bases from V and 3 bases from J; bases unmatched to any gene: 10. The CDR3 is 17 residues long. The CDR3 region is CASSFTGGPGFYNEQFF. For the CDR3, the DNA is TGTGCCAGCAGCTTCACGGGAGGGCCCGGGTTCTACAATGAGCAGTTCTTC.

The CDR3 DNA is TGTGCCAGCAGTTTGGGGGCAGGGGGCCCTGAAGCTTTCTTT. Amino acid sequence: CASSLGAGGPEAFF. The chain recombines TRBV27 with TRBJ1-1, with 8 bases aligning to TRBD1. The germline V gene encodes CDR1 MNHEY and CDR2 SMNVEV (reference sequence). V was pared by 3 bases and J by 6 bases, with 6 bases of the junction left unmatched. The CDR3 spans 14 residues.

This clone was recorded a few times. The chain couples TRBV4-2 to TRBJ1-5; possible D gene TRBD1, 5 bases. Per the germline V gene, CDR1 is LGHNA and CDR2 is YNFKEQ. This CDR3 spans 16 amino acids. V dropped 4 bases and J dropped 2 bases, with 15 bases sitting between them. CDR3 residues: CASSRTTGGGNQPQHF. CDR3 DNA: TGTGCCAGCAGCCGAACTACCGGGGGAGGCAATCAGCCCCAGCATTTT.

This clone was seen a handful of times. The rearrangement joins TRBV27 to TRBJ2-1; D might be TRBD2 (6 bases). The germline V gene has CDR1 MNHEY and CDR2 SMNVEV (reference sequence). The CDR3 sequence is 13 residues long. The germline V and J ends were trimmed by 4 bases and 7 bases, with 11 bases remaining between them. The CDR3 sequence: CASSSAGPNEQFF. The CDR3 coding sequence is TGTGCCAGCAGTTCTGCGGGACCAAATGAGCAGTTCTTC.

V and J are TRBV4-3 and TRBJ2-7; D not resolved. The V gene lost 0 bases and the J gene lost 2 bases, with 11 bases spanning the gap. Germline CDR1 LGHNA, CDR2 YSLEER. This CDR3 has 15 residues. The CDR3 protein is CASSQEWLDAYEQYF. For the CDR3, the DNA is TGCGCCAGCAGCCAAGAATGGCTAGATGCCTACGAGCAGTACTTC.